One and the same sample provided the 14 T cell receptor beta chains below, sequenced in a study of blood T cells in healthy people across ages. It was with a sample-barcoded 5' primer and a J-beta primer mix that a second PCR of roughly 7 to 12 cycles was run. A single record per CDR3 protein comes from TCRdb applying MiXCR to the 5' RACE reads. Among approximately 700,000 distinct CDR3 sequences listed, around 32% were seen once. Input material: blood. The receptors were sampled from a woman of 80 years or more in good health.

The rearrangement links TRBV6-6 to TRBJ2-5; D is unclear. The germline CDR1 and CDR2 sequences are MNHNY and SVGAGI (reference sequence). The CDR3 sequence is 15 residues long. V lost 2 bases, J lost 9 bases, and 19 bases lay in between. CDR3 amino acids: CASSYPRTRSGAQYF. Written as DNA, the CDR3 is TGTGCCAGCAGTTACCCCAGAACCCGGAGTGGGGCCCAGTACTTC.

This clonotype was seen ten or more times. This may arise from a read error, as a much more abundant clone is one base away. The gene calls are TRBV5-5 and TRBJ2-5; D is undetermined. V was trimmed by 3 bases and J by 2 bases, leaving 11 bases between them. CDR1 and CDR2 (germline): SGHKS, YYEKEE (reference sequence). The CDR3 totals 14 residues. The CDR3 bases are TGTGCCAGCAGCTGGGCCACACGACAAGAGACCCAGTACTTC. This sequence encodes CASSWATRQETQYF.

The genes are TRBV2 and TRBJ1-2, with D tentatively TRBD1 (6 bases). This CDR3 region has 13 residues. Trimming removed 2 bases at V and 8 bases at J, with 12 bases between. Germline V gene lookup returns CDR1 SNHLY and CDR2 FYNNEI. CDR3: CASSEIGGQGYTF. CDR3 in DNA: TGTGCCAGCAGTGAAATAGGGGGGCAAGGCTACACCTTC. Looking up the rest from reference TRBV2 and TRBJ1-2 gives the full variable domain: EPEVTQTPSHQVTQMGQEVILRCVPISNHLYFYWYRQILGQKVEFLVSFYNNEISEKSEIFDDQFSVERPDGSNFTLKIRSTKLEDSAMYFCASSEIGGQGYTFGSGTRLTVV.

This clonotype has more than one count but fewer than ten. The chain has TRBV6-5 and TRBJ2-5, with D unclear. Deletions cut 5 bases from V and 1 base from J, with 14 bases between. This CDR3 comprises 15 residues. The V gene's germline CDR1 is MNHEY and CDR2 SVGAGI. CDR3 DNA: TGTGCCAGCAGTCGACCCGTAGGATTCCAAGAGACCCAGTACTTC. It is translated as CASSRPVGFQETQYF.

This clonotype occurred a few times. One base away lies a much larger clone, so this may be a sequencing read error. V usage is TRBV5-1 and J usage is TRBJ2-3, with 10 bases fitting TRBD2. This CDR3 is 16 amino acids long. The V segment lost 0 bases and the J segment 1 base; nucleotides outside the gene matches: 2. Germline loops: CDR1 SGHRS, CDR2 YFSETQ. CDR3 DNA sequence: TGCGCCAGCAGCTTGGAGCGGGGGGGCGGCACAGATACGCAGTATTTT. This translates into CASSLERGGGTDTQYF.

This clonotype was picked up many times. The chain has TRBV20-1 and TRBJ1-5, with D uncertain. V was trimmed by 6 bases and J by 5 bases, leaving 14 bases between them. Germline CDR1 and CDR2: DFQATT and SNEGSKA (reference sequence). The CDR3 is 13 amino acids. CDR3 coding DNA: TGCAGTGCAAACGGGCCGGCCGATCAGCCCCAGCATTTT. Its protein is CSANGPADQPQHF.

V gene TRBV6-5 combines with J gene TRBJ2-1, with 11 bases fitting TRBD2. The germline gives CDR1 MNHEY, CDR2 SVGAGI. The CDR3 loop spans 15 amino acids. V lost 6 bases to trimming and J lost 7 bases; unmatched junction nucleotides: 8. CDR3: CASSPLAGVLNEQFF. In DNA, the CDR3 is TGTGCCAGCAGCCCACTAGCGGGAGTTTTAAATGAGCAGTTCTTC.

This clonotype was counted at least ten times. The chain joins TRBV4-3 to TRBJ1-4; 8 bases map to TRBD1. The trim removed 0 bases at V and 3 bases at J, leaving 3 bases unmatched. The length of the CDR3 is 16 residues. Germline CDR1 reads LGHNA; CDR2 reads YSLEER. CDR3 bases: TGCGCCAGCAGCCAAGACCACAGGGGGGCTAATGAAAAACTGTTTTTT. This codes for CASSQDHRGANEKLFF.

This clonotype appeared many times. The rearrangement uses TRBV5-1 and TRBJ2-7; 8 bases align to TRBD2. The CDR3 is 14 amino acids. CDR1 and CDR2 from the germline V gene are SGHRS and YFSETQ. Unmatched junction bases numbered 4, after V lost 3 bases and J lost 2 bases. The CDR3 DNA reads as TGCGCCAGCAGCTCCGGACTAGCCCCCTACGAGCAGTACTTC. Translated: CASSSGLAPYEQYF.

This clonotype was counted many times. This chain connects TRBV7-2 to TRBJ1-1; D is perhaps TRBD1 (6 bases). This CDR3 spans 15 amino acids. CDR1 and CDR2 from the germline V gene are SGHTA and FQGNSA. Trimming pared 1 base from V and 0 bases from J, leaving 9 bases between. The CDR3 DNA follows: TGTGCCAGCAGCTTAGGAACAGGGTTGAACACTGAAGCTTTCTTT. It encodes CASSLGTGLNTEAFF.

The chain links TRBV7-2 to TRBJ2-5, with D possibly TRBD2 on 5 matching bases. Germline V CDR1 and CDR2: SGHTA, FQGNSA. This CDR3 has 17 amino acids. The germline V and J ends were trimmed by 1 base and 2 bases, with 17 bases remaining between them. The DNA for the CDR3 is TGTGCCAGCAGCTTAGTCCGTCTGGGAGTCAATCAAGAGACCCAGTACTTC. Translating gives CASSLVRLGVNQETQYF.

V and J are TRBV20-1 and TRBJ2-7, with TRBD1 matching over 9 bases. CDR1 DFQATT and CDR2 SNEGSKA come from the germline V gene (reference sequence). The CDR3 covers 14 residues. Trimming removed 6 bases from V and 0 bases from J; junction bases left unmatched: 6. For the CDR3, the DNA is TGCAGTGCCCCCCTGACAGGGGGCTCCTACGAGCAGTACTTC. It codes for CSAPLTGGSYEQYF.

This chain uses TRBV7-2 with TRBJ2-5, with 9 bases aligning to TRBD2. The V segment lost 6 bases and the J segment 5 bases; nucleotides outside the gene matches: 13. This CDR3 has 16 residues. Germline lookup yields CDR1 SGHTA and CDR2 FQGNSA. CDR3 nucleotide sequence: TGTGCCAGCAGTCCCTGGGCGGGGGGGCCGAGTGAGACCCAGTACTTC. This translates into CASSPWAGGPSETQYF.

This chain uses TRBV5-1 with TRBJ2-5; TRBD2 matches at 10 bases. Trimming took 2 bases from V and 4 from J; bases not matched to a gene: 5. CDR3 length: 15 amino acids. The germline gives CDR1 SGHRS, CDR2 YFSETQ. The chain's CDR3 is CASSFLAGARETQYF. CDR3 DNA: TGCGCCAGCAGCTTTCTAGCGGGAGCCAGAGAGACCCAGTACTTC.